This T cell receptor beta chain was observed in a study of T-cell reconstitution after alpha-beta-depleted transplantation in children listed by TCRdb under 2016. Regarding the research as a whole: Using TCR repertoire profiling, the study quantitatively followed how T-cell immune reconstitution unfolded in children after TCRalphabeta/CD19-depleted allogeneic hematopoietic cell transplantation. Beyond this particular receptor, the publication reports: The high TCRbeta diversity at day 60 in some patients was ascribed to recipient T cells and intrathymic progenitors that had survived conditioning. Over subsequent months, a decline in hyperexpanded clone frequencies was noted, and after one year, T-cell counts and TCRbeta diversity were mostly ascribed to newly produced T cells. The apparently early recovery of alphabetaT-cell counts about two months after transplant reportedly depended on only several hundred rapidly expanded clones that came from non-depleted graft cells.

This clonotype was recorded many times. Its target antigen remains unknown. The sample holds no much larger clone one base away, and base qualities are not on file. From cysteine to phenylalanine, the CDR3 is 16 amino acids long. CDR3 DNA only is kept here, 48 bases in frame from base 1. The germline V gene encodes CDR1 SGHTA and CDR2 FQGNSA. Between the V and J ends, shortened by 4 bases and 8 bases respectively, the junction contains 20 bases. The sample's treatment or condition, from its label and the paper: allogeneic hematopoietic cell transplantation with graft depleted of TCRalphabeta T cells and CD19 B cells. The transplant recipients were children given TCRalphabeta/CD19-depleted allogeneic hematopoietic cell grafts. Libraries came from PCR. Sequencer: Illumina HiSeq 2500. Molecular barcoding was employed in the preparation of TCR libraries, with unique molecular identifiers being used to normalize TCRbeta repertoire quantification. TCRdb trimmed public reads at Q25 via fastp, called clones via MiXCR and kept in-frame beta chains. Rows with a matching CDR3 protein are joined into one entry that keeps the most common DNA and genes. The sample includes about 280,000 distinct CDR3 sequences, with around a tenth observed a single time. The ten largest clones capture about a quarter of the sample.

The TCR comes from a male patient between 2 and 10 years old who had a stem cell transplant for chronic granulomatous disease, so the T cells may come from the graft donor. The material was peripheral blood, obtained 180 days after TCRalphabeta/CD19-depleted stem cell transplant. Recombination connected TRBV7-2 to TRBJ1-4; a confident D gene designation cannot be given. The CDR3: CASSSGTPMGREKLFF. The DNA sequence follows: TGTGCCAGCAGCTCCGGCACACCGATGGGTCGGGAAAAACTGTTTTTT.